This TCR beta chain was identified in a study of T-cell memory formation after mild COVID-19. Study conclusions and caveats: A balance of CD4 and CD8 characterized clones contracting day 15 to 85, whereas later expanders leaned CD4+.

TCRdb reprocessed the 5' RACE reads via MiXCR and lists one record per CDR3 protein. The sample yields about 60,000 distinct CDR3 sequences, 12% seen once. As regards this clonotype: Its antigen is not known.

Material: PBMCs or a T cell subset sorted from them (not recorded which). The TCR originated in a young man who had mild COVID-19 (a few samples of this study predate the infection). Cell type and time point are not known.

The CDR3 DNA reads as TGTGCCAGCAGCTTAGATCGAGGGGCCGGGGAGCTGTTTTTT. Protein: CASSLDRGAGELFF. This sequence joins TRBV11-2 and TRBJ2-2; D may match TRBD1 or TRBD2 (5 bases each). CDR1 and CDR2 (germline): SGHAT, FQNNGV. The CDR3 runs 14 residues. V gave up 0 bases and J gave up 6 bases, with 8 bases separating them.